Shown below are 11 T cell receptor beta chains from a single sample sequenced in a study of cytomegalovirus exposure and HLA in healthy donors. The data were produced by immunoSEQ multiplex PCR, yet TCRdb's version contains in-frame clones alone and is incomplete. This table has 150,000 to 200,000 clones, 70% to 90% appearing once. Sample: PBMCs. The origin of the receptors is a woman aged 18 to 35 in good health and CMV-seronegative.

The V and J genes are TRBV9 and TRBJ2-5; D ambiguous. V was cut by 1 base and J by 2 bases, with 12 bases left in between. The CDR3 length is 15 residues. Per germline, CDR1 SGDLS and CDR2 YYNGEE. This CDR3 reads CASSVSYGPQETQYF. CDR3 nucleotides: TGTGCCAGCAGCGTATCGTATGGGCCGCAAGAGACCCAGTACTTC.

The chain employs TRBV27 and TRBJ2-3; 7 positions agree with TRBD2. Germline values: CDR1 MNHEY, CDR2 SMNVEV (reference sequence). The junction had 3 bases not matched to a gene; V was cut back by 2 bases and J by 4 bases. The CDR3 loop spans 14 amino acids. The CDR3 region is CASSLGREADTQYF. CDR3 sequence (DNA): TGTGCCAGCAGTTTAGGGAGGGAGGCAGATACGCAGTATTTT.

The CDR3 bases are TGTGCCAGCAGTTACTCGGCAGGGATTGAAGCTTTCTTT. Its translation is CASSYSAGIEAFF. The chain is built from TRBV6-5 and TRBJ1-1, with D tentatively TRBD1 (5 bases). Germline V gives CDR1 MNHEY, CDR2 SVGAGI. V lost 0 bases and J 7 bases, leaving 9 bases between the germline ends. CDR3 size: 13 residues.

This clone was picked up one time. V and J are TRBV10-3 and TRBJ2-1, with TRBD1 matching over 11 bases. The CDR3 consists of 14 residues. Trimming removed 6 bases from V and 8 bases from J; junction bases left unmatched: 6. CDR1 and CDR2 from the germline V gene are ENHRY and SYGVKD. CDR3 DNA sequence: TGTGCCATCAGGGACAGGGGGCTTTTGCATGAGCAGTTCTTC. It yields the protein CAIRDRGLLHEQFF.

The V and J genes are TRBV10-3 and TRBJ1-5; 9 bases align to TRBD1. V shed 8 bases and J 6 bases; nucleotides not matched to a gene: 14. The V gene's germline CDR1 is ENHRY and CDR2 SYGVKD. This CDR3 spans 16 amino acids. The CDR3 DNA reads as TGTGCCATCGGGGCGGGACAGGGAATGGATCGTCAGCCCCAGCATTTT. Residues: CAIGAGQGMDRQPQHF.

The V and J genes are TRBV29-1 and TRBJ1-2, with a possible D match to TRBD1 (6 bases). The CDR3 length is 12 residues. V gave up 3 bases and J gave up 4 bases, with 9 bases separating them. Germline V gene sequence: CDR1 SQVTM, CDR2 ANQGSEA. The CDR3 coding sequence is TGCAGCGTTGAGGCAGGGGTCTATGGCTACACCTTC. This gives the protein CSVEAGVYGYTF.

The CDR3 coding sequence is TGTGCCAGTAGTATCCGGGACAACAATCAGCCCCAGCATTTT. Amino acid sequence: CASSIRDNNQPQHF. This chain links TRBV19 with TRBJ1-5; D perhaps matches TRBD1 (6 bases). The V gene lost 3 bases and the J gene lost 3 bases, with 9 bases spanning the gap. The germline V gene encodes CDR1 LNHDA and CDR2 SQIVND (reference sequence). The CDR3 contains 14 residues.

The J gene is TRBJ1-2, the V gene TRBV13; TRBD1 matches 7 bases. The V gene's germline CDR1 is PRHDT and CDR2 FYEKMQ (reference sequence). The V and J ends lost 4 bases and 6 bases, in that order; junction bases with no gene match: 2. This CDR3 region has 12 residues. CDR3 sequence reads: CASSSRGDGYTF. For the CDR3, the DNA is TGTGCCAGCAGCTCCAGGGGGGATGGCTACACCTTC. The full variable domain, with the rest looked up from reference TRBV13 and TRBJ1-2, is AAGVIQSPRHLIKEKRETATLKCYPIPRHDTVYWYQQGPGQDPQFLISFYEKMQSDKGSIPDRFSAQQFSDYHSELNMSSLELGDSALYFCASSSRGDGYTFGSGTRLTVV.

This clone was picked up many times. The J gene is TRBJ1-2, the V gene TRBV27; tentatively, D is TRBD1 (5 bases). This CDR3 region has 14 residues. Per germline, CDR1 MNHEY and CDR2 SMNVEV (reference sequence). Trimming shortened V by 2 bases and J by 3 bases, and 10 bases separated the two germline ends. CDR3 loop: CASSLVARDYGYTF. The CDR3 DNA follows: TGTGCCAGCAGTTTAGTAGCCAGGGACTATGGCTACACCTTC.

The chain couples TRBV12-5 to TRBJ2-7, with a possible D match to TRBD1 (6 bases). Germline values: CDR1 LGHNT, CDR2 FRNRAP. The CDR3 is 16 amino acids. Trimming removed 5 bases from V and 0 bases from J, with 17 bases in between. The CDR3 spells CASGDPTGLSSYEQYF. DNA for the CDR3: TGTGCTAGTGGTGATCCGACAGGTTTGAGCTCCTACGAGCAGTACTTC.

The chain joins TRBV27 to TRBJ2-5; D possibly corresponds to TRBD2 (5 bases). Germline assignment: CDR1 MNHEY and CDR2 SMNVEV (reference sequence). V lost 4 bases and J 3 bases, leaving 21 bases between the germline ends. The CDR3 contains 17 residues. In DNA, the CDR3 is TGTGCCAGCAGTTACTCCTCGGGAAGGATTCACAAAGAGACCCAGTACTTC. Residues: CASSYSSGRIHKETQYF.